Listed below are T cell receptor beta chains from one sample, sequenced in a study of OX40 agonist ivuxolimab in advanced cancers. Measured with immunoSEQ multiplex PCR; TCRdb has only the in-frame clones, and not every one. The data hold about 67,000 clones, with about 89% observed a single time. This sample comprised CD4+ or CD8+ T cells sorted from blood, obtained in a trial of the OX40 agonist ivuxolimab. The receptor set was obtained from an adult with an advanced solid tumor such as melanoma, head and neck, liver or kidney cancer. Each CDR3 is given with its conserved first and last residue. A D gene is named only where the DNA matches it firmly. The size field is filled for only some rows; it gives once, few, many or a size class.

V: TRBV6-1; size: .; J: TRBJ1-5; D: .; CDR3: CASSGGRAGSPQHF; DNA: TGTGCCAGCAGTGGTGGACGGGCTGGAAGTCCCCAGCATTTT
V: TRBV7-9; size: few; J: TRBJ2-4; D: TRBD2; CDR3: CASSSLAGVVKNIQYF; DNA: TGTGCCAGCAGCTCATTAGCGGGAGTTGTCAAAAACATTCAGTACTTC
V: TRBV7-7; size: .; J: TRBJ2-5; D: .; CDR3: CASNGRKGLVEQETQYF; DNA: TGTGCCAGCAATGGACGAAAAGGCCTAGTGGAGCAAGAGACCCAGTACTTC
V: TRBV5-1; size: once; J: TRBJ1-1; D: .; CDR3: CASSLDGSGVEAFF; DNA: TGCGCCAGCAGCTTGGACGGATCAGGAGTTGAAGCTTTCTTT
V: TRBV28; size: .; J: TRBJ1-1; D: .; CDR3: CASSTQQGGVTEAFF; DNA: TGTGCCAGCAGTACTCAACAGGGAGGGGTCACTGAAGCTTTCTTT
V: TRBV5-6; size: .; J: TRBJ2-2; D: .; CDR3: CASSLGAFANTGELFF; DNA: TGTGCCAGCAGCTTGGGGGCCTTTGCGAACACCGGGGAGCTGTTTTTT
V: TRBV5-6; size: few; J: TRBJ2-7; D: TRBD2; CDR3: CASMKRGSSYEQYF; DNA: TGTGCCAGCATGAAGCGGGGGAGCTCCTACGAGCAGTACTTC
V: TRBV6-5; size: .; J: TRBJ1-1; D: .; CDR3: CATNGVLNTEAFF; DNA: TGTGCCACGAACGGGGTATTGAACACTGAAGCTTTCTTT
V: TRBV10-3; size: .; J: TRBJ2-7; D: .; CDR3: CAISNLGEQYF; DNA: TGTGCCATCTCGAATTTGGGCGAGCAGTACTTC
V: TRBV10-3; size: .; J: TRBJ2-3; D: TRBD2; CDR3: CAISEGSGGGTDTQYF; DNA: TGTGCCATCAGTGAGGGAAGCGGGGGAGGAACAGATACGCAGTATTTT
V: TRBV18; size: .; J: TRBJ2-5; D: .; CDR3: CASSPSLQETQYF; DNA: TGTGCCAGCTCACCGTCGCTGCAAGAGACCCAGTACTTC
V: TRBV29-1; size: .; J: TRBJ2-1; D: .; CDR3: CSTNVVRNEQFF; DNA: TGCAGCACGAACGTCGTGCGGAATGAGCAGTTCTTC
V: TRBV18; size: .; J: TRBJ2-7; D: TRBD1; CDR3: CASSPQTGGRGEQYF; DNA: TGTGCCAGCTCACCGCAGACAGGGGGTCGAGGGGAGCAGTACTTC
V: TRBV25-1; size: .; J: TRBJ1-2; D: .; CDR3: CASSWDTGYGYTF; DNA: TGTGCCAGCAGTTGGGACACCGGCTATGGCTACACCTTC
V: TRBV7-8; size: .; J: TRBJ2-7; D: .; CDR3: CASSLAQGEEQYF; DNA: TGTGCCAGCAGCTTAGCGCAGGGTGAAGAGCAGTACTTC
V: TRBV27; size: .; J: TRBJ2-5; D: .; CDR3: CASGRQNQETQYF; DNA: TGTGCCAGCGGTCGCCAGAACCAAGAGACCCAGTACTTC
V: TRBV20-1; size: .; J: TRBJ2-7; D: .; CDR3: CSATLTYEQYF; DNA: TGCAGTGCTACCCTAACCTACGAGCAGTACTTC
V: TRBV10-3; size: .; J: TRBJ2-7; D: .; CDR3: CAISEVKAQNPYEQYF; DNA: TGTGCCATCAGTGAGGTTAAGGCACAGAACCCCTACGAGCAGTACTTC
V: TRBV10-3; size: .; J: TRBJ2-5; D: .; CDR3: CAISELAETQYF; DNA: TGTGCCATCAGTGAACTCGCTGAGACCCAGTACTTC
V: TRBV18; size: few; J: TRBJ2-7; D: .; CDR3: CASSPPLGEQYF; DNA: TGTGCCAGCTCACCACCATTAGGCGAGCAGTACTTC
V: TRBV28; size: .; J: TRBJ2-7; D: .; CDR3: CASGDGRLSYEQYF; DNA: TGTGCCAGCGGGGATGGACGCCTCTCCTACGAGCAGTACTTC
V: TRBV2; size: .; J: TRBJ2-1; D: TRBD2; CDR3: CASSVEGLAGGIYNEQFF; DNA: TGTGCCAGCAGTGTCGAAGGGCTAGCGGGAGGGATTTACAATGAGCAGTTCTTC
V: TRBV28; size: .; J: TRBJ1-2; D: .; CDR3: CASSSFGYGYTF; DNA: TGTGCCAGCAGTTCCTTTGGCTATGGCTACACCTTC
V: TRBV7-3; size: once; J: TRBJ1-2; D: .; CDR3: CASSQEGGPNYGYTF; DNA: TGTGCCAGCAGCCAGGAGGGGGGGCCTAACTATGGCTACACCTTC
V: TRBV29-1; size: .; J: TRBJ1-1; D: .; CDR3: CSVVGNTEAFF; DNA: TGCAGCGTTGTTGGAAACACTGAAGCTTTCTTT
V: TRBV11-3; size: few; J: TRBJ1-2; D: .; CDR3: CASSLGAQVYGYTF; DNA: TGTGCCAGCAGCTTAGGTGCCCAGGTCTACGGCTACACCTTC
V: TRBV7-2; size: .; J: TRBJ2-3; D: .; CDR3: CASSSLKAVAFPTDTQYF; DNA: TGTGCCAGCAGCTCCCTAAAGGCAGTGGCCTTCCCCACAGATACGCAGTATTTT
V: TRBV9; size: few; J: TRBJ2-1; D: TRBD2; CDR3: CASSVVTSGSNEQFF; DNA: TGTGCCAGCAGCGTAGTTACTAGCGGGAGCAATGAGCAGTTCTTC
V: TRBV7-3; size: .; J: TRBJ1-5; D: TRBD1; CDR3: CASSLRPRDRGFYSNQPQHF; DNA: TGTGCCAGCAGCTTAAGACCGCGGGACAGGGGCTTTTATAGCAATCAGCCCCAGCATTTT
V: TRBV19; size: .; J: TRBJ1-2; D: .; CDR3: CASSSRTGDGYTF; DNA: TGTGCCAGTAGTTCACGGACGGGCGATGGCTACACCTTC
V: TRBV6-6; size: .; J: TRBJ1-3; D: .; CDR3: CASSYWGGSGNTIYF; DNA: TGTGCCAGCAGTTACTGGGGGGGCTCTGGAAACACCATATATTTT
V: TRBV5-6; size: .; J: TRBJ2-5; D: .; CDR3: CASSGRVQETQYF; DNA: TGTGCCAGCAGCGGAAGAGTCCAAGAGACCCAGTACTTC
V: TRBV11-3; size: .; J: TRBJ1-2; D: TRBD1; CDR3: CASSHTGTDYGYTF; DNA: TGTGCCAGCAGCCATACCGGGACAGACTATGGCTACACCTTC
V: TRBV6-5; size: .; J: TRBJ2-3; D: .; CDR3: CASSYTGASTDTQYF; DNA: TGTGCCAGCAGTTACACGGGGGCCAGCACAGATACGCAGTATTTT
V: TRBV5-1; size: .; J: TRBJ1-2; D: .; CDR3: CASSSTVGGYTF; DNA: TGCGCCAGCAGCTCGACGGTGGGTGGCTACACCTTC
V: TRBV9; size: .; J: TRBJ1-6; D: TRBD1; CDR3: CASSVRPGQGNSPLHF; DNA: TGTGCCAGCAGCGTGCGACCTGGACAGGGTAATTCACCCCTCCACTTT
V: TRBV7-8; size: once; J: TRBJ2-3; D: TRBD2; CDR3: CASSLAGLASPYF; DNA: TGTGCCAGCAGCTTAGCCGGACTAGCAAGCCCGTATTTT
V: TRBV7-3; size: .; J: TRBJ1-1; D: .; CDR3: CASRETGTANTEAFF; DNA: TGTGCCAGCAGGGAAACCGGGACGGCCAACACTGAAGCTTTCTTT
V: TRBV27; size: .; J: TRBJ2-3; D: .; CDR3: CASSLLGTDTQYF; DNA: TGTGCCAGCAGTCTCCTTGGCACAGATACGCAGTATTTT
V: TRBV7-2; size: .; J: TRBJ1-4; D: .; CDR3: CASSPRQVTNEKLFF; DNA: TGTGCCAGCAGCCCAAGACAGGTTACTAATGAAAAACTGTTTTTT
V: TRBV6-1; size: .; J: TRBJ2-7; D: .; CDR3: CASGDPRQYF; DNA: TGTGCCAGCGGTGACCCAAGGCAGTACTTC
V: TRBV27; size: few; J: TRBJ1-6; D: .; CDR3: CASSPVQQGPLHF; DNA: TGTGCCAGCAGTCCCGTACAGCAAGGACCCCTCCACTTT
V: TRBV28; size: .; J: TRBJ2-7; D: .; CDR3: CASQASQGPYEQYF; DNA: TGTGCCAGTCAGGCATCACAAGGGCCCTACGAGCAGTACTTC
V: TRBV2; size: few; J: TRBJ2-1; D: TRBD2; CDR3: CASAPRGGLAGFNEQFF; DNA: TGTGCCAGCGCCCCTCGGGGGGGACTAGCGGGATTCAATGAGCAGTTCTTC
V: TRBV27; size: .; J: TRBJ2-7; D: TRBD2; CDR3: CASSTGLAGVEYEQYF; DNA: TGTGCCAGCAGTACGGGACTAGCGGGAGTAGAGTACGAGCAGTACTTC
V: TRBV7-9; size: .; J: TRBJ1-4; D: .; CDR3: CASTLLRGEKLFF; DNA: TGTGCCAGCACCTTATTAAGGGGGGAAAAACTGTTTTTT
V: TRBV5-1; size: .; J: TRBJ2-7; D: .; CDR3: CASSSSISYEQYF; DNA: TGCGCCAGCAGCTCCTCTATTTCCTACGAGCAGTACTTC
V: TRBV7-3; size: .; J: TRBJ2-1; D: TRBD1; CDR3: CASSVIQGFGEQFF; DNA: TGTGCCAGCAGCGTGATACAGGGGTTTGGGGAGCAGTTCTTC
V: TRBV9; size: .; J: TRBJ2-3; D: TRBD2; CDR3: CASSVESSGSTDTQYF; DNA: TGTGCCAGCAGCGTAGAGTCTAGCGGGAGTACAGATACGCAGTATTTT
V: TRBV25-1; size: .; J: TRBJ1-2; D: .; CDR3: CASSELGGGAGYTF; DNA: TGTGCCAGCAGTGAATTAGGGGGGGGCGCGGGCTACACCTTC
V: TRBV9; size: .; J: TRBJ2-1; D: TRBD1; CDR3: CASSMTGGFSYNEQFF; DNA: TGTGCCAGCAGCATGACAGGGGGGTTCTCCTACAATGAGCAGTTCTTC
V: TRBV7-6; size: .; J: TRBJ1-5; D: .; CDR3: CASSIPTARGDQPQHF; DNA: TGTGCCAGCAGCATACCGACAGCACGGGGGGATCAGCCCCAGCATTTT
V: TRBV7-9; size: .; J: TRBJ2-5; D: .; CDR3: CASSLAWETQYF; DNA: TGTGCCAGCAGCTTAGCGTGGGAGACCCAGTACTTC
V: TRBV28; size: .; J: TRBJ2-7; D: .; CDR3: CASSPDYYEQYF; DNA: TGTGCCAGCAGTCCTGACTACTACGAGCAGTACTTC
V: TRBV6-1; size: .; J: TRBJ1-3; D: .; CDR3: CASSDLGRRGNTIYF; DNA: TGTGCCAGCAGTGATCTCGGGAGGAGAGGAAACACCATATATTTT
V: TRBV28; size: .; J: TRBJ2-1; D: .; CDR3: CASGVEQFF; DNA: TGTGCCAGCGGGGTTGAGCAGTTCTTC
V: TRBV4-1; size: .; J: TRBJ2-4; D: TRBD1; CDR3: CASSHPPPGQSSLAKNIQYF; DNA: TGCGCCAGCAGCCACCCCCCCCCGGGACAGTCGAGTCTAGCCAAAAACATTCAGTACTTC
V: TRBV19; size: .; J: TRBJ2-7; D: .; CDR3: CASRNRDGNYEQYF; DNA: TGTGCCAGTAGGAACCGGGACGGAAACTACGAGCAGTACTTC
V: TRBV7-3; size: .; J: TRBJ2-1; D: .; CDR3: CASSPGHSYNEQFF; DNA: TGTGCCAGCAGTCCCGGACACTCCTACAATGAGCAGTTCTTC
V: TRBV19; size: .; J: TRBJ1-1; D: .; CDR3: CASSIGWTANTEAFF; DNA: TGTGCCAGTAGTATTGGTTGGACGGCGAACACTGAAGCTTTCTTT